These 8 T cell receptor beta chains originate from one sample sequenced in a study of blood T cell repertoires in COVID-19. Data came from immunoSEQ multiplex PCR; TCRdb stores just in-frame clones and leaves some out. The sample has 200,000 or so clones; around four fifths are singletons. The sequencing input was peripheral blood. Receptors originate from a woman aged 30 to 39 with acute or convalescent COVID-19.

The chain combines TRBV23-1 with TRBJ2-7; unclear D gene. TRBV23-1 has ORF status, its function being uncertain. V lost 0 bases and J 2 bases, leaving 14 bases between the germline ends. The CDR3 has 16 amino acids. DNA for the CDR3: TGCGCCAGCAGTCAATCCTCGAGGTCCTACCCCTACGAGCAGTACTTC. Its protein is CASSQSSRSYPYEQYF.

DNA of the CDR3: TGTGCCAGCAGCTTTGGACTAGCCGGCCATGAGCAGTTCTTC. Translation: CASSFGLAGHEQFF. J is TRBJ2-1 and V is TRBV13; TRBD2 aligns across 8 bases. Germline trimming cut 3 bases from V and 8 bases from J; bases unmatched to any gene: 6. Germline V gene lookup returns CDR1 PRHDT and CDR2 FYEKMQ (reference sequence). The CDR3 runs to 14 residues.

This chain joins TRBV5-6 and TRBJ2-3; no definite D call. TRBJ1-5 matches the DNA end more closely, so the J call is doubtful. CDR1 is SGHDT, CDR2 YYEEEE, per germline. The CDR3 totals 12 residues. The CDR3 nucleotides read TGTGCCAGCAGCTTGTCAGCGGGTGCGCAGCATTTT. This codes for CASSLSAGAQHF.

The chain joins TRBV12-3 or TRBV12-4 to TRBJ1-5; 8 bases align to TRBD1. The CDR3 is 13 residues long. Losses at the gene ends were 1 base for V and 11 bases for J; bases not matched to a gene: 4. Here the CDR3 DNA reads TGTGCCAGCAGTTTAGGACAGGGGTGGGCCCAGCATTTT. It specifies CASSLGQGWAQHF.

The gene calls are TRBV24-1 and TRBJ1-4, with TRBD1 as a possible D gene (5 bases). The CDR3 covers 12 residues. V gave up 12 bases and J gave up 6 bases, with 13 bases separating them. In germline, CDR1 is KGHDR, CDR2 SFDVKD. The CDR3 loop reads CAAQGRDEKLFF. In DNA form, the CDR3 reads TGTGCCGCCCAGGGAAGGGATGAAAAACTGTTTTTT.

The chain links TRBV6-2 or TRBV6-3 to TRBJ2-7, with 9 bases fitting TRBD1. The CDR3 extends over 16 amino acids. Germline trimming cut 5 bases from V and 3 bases from J; bases unmatched to any gene: 11. Germline lookup yields CDR1 MNHEY and CDR2 SVGEGT. The CDR3 loop is CASSPIGDRALYEQYF. CDR3 nucleotides: TGTGCCAGCAGTCCGATCGGGGACAGGGCTCTCTACGAGCAGTACTTC.

The chain couples TRBV18 to TRBJ1-3; D is ambiguous. There are 14 residues in the CDR3. Germline V gene data show CDR1 as KGHSH and CDR2 as LQKENI. Trimming shortened V by 1 base and J by 4 bases, and 8 bases separated the two germline ends. This chain's CDR3 is CASSPQALGNTIYF. CDR3 DNA sequence: TGTGCCAGCTCACCACAAGCCCTCGGAAACACCATATATTTT.

This chain joins TRBV27 and TRBJ1-1; D gene uncertain. The CDR3 is 14 residues long. V shed 2 bases and J shed 2 bases, with 9 bases lying between them. Germline V CDR1 and CDR2: MNHEY, SMNVEV (reference sequence). The CDR3 protein is CASSLNSRNTEAFF. The CDR3 DNA reads as TGTGCCAGCAGTTTAAACAGCCGAAACACTGAAGCTTTCTTT.